This T cell receptor beta chain was retrieved from a study of T cells in Graves' hyperthyroidism and ophthalmopathy. About the research overall: Before treatment of any kind, peripheral blood was taken at initial diagnosis. Study results and limitations: Most clonotypes that expanded in the thyroid above 0.001 also showed up in blood. Prediction of ophthalmopathy progression came a median 6.5 months pre-onset.

TCR beta CDR3 sequences were amplified from RNA transcripts. The HTBI set primed first-round TCR CDR3 RT-PCR. TCRdb re-derived calls from the multiplex PCR reads in MiXCR, one entry per CDR3 protein. The sample includes hundreds of thousands of distinct CDR3 sequences, 17% of them seen just once. Of note for this clonotype: What it binds is unknown.

Reasons for excluding patients were uncontrolled infection, other autoimmune disease, pregnancy or lactation. This sequence was found in a woman between 18 and 29 years old with Graves' ophthalmopathy. What was sequenced was blood.

CDR3 DNA sequence: TGTGCCAGCAGCTACCTAGCGGGAGGTCGGAATGAGCAGTTCTTC. This encodes CASSYLAGGRNEQFF. The J gene is TRBJ2-1, the V gene TRBV5-5, with 11 positions matching TRBD2. CDR1 and CDR2 from the germline V gene are SGHKS and YYEKEE (reference sequence). CDR3 size: 15 residues. V gave up 3 bases and J gave up 7 bases; unmatched junction bases: 6.